A single T cell receptor (beta chain) is shown here with its context. The antigen remains undetermined. The source of the sample is a study of post-analysis software for immune sequencing data. Across the whole study: Disease trajectories encompassed relapsing-remitting, secondary progressive and progressive-relapsing multiple sclerosis.

Trimming shortened V by 1 base and J by 3 bases, and 7 bases separated the two germline ends. CDR3 length: 13 residues. Germline V gene data show CDR1 as MNHNS and CDR2 as SASEGT. Study conclusions and caveats: With TRBV5-6, TRBV5-1 and TRBV20-1 included, about 5 TRBV segments were more frequent in patients than in controls. Co-batched samples clustered tightly together by F measure. A significant reduction in normalized Chao1 diversity was observed in multiple sclerosis patients versus controls.

Unique molecular identifiers tagged the TCR beta cDNA libraries. MiXCR was run by TCRdb on the PCR reads, yielding one entry per CDR3 protein. The top ten hold approximately 11% of the sample, which has roughly 670,000 distinct CDR3 sequences, approximately 59% seen once. The sequenced sample consisted of blood. The chain joins TRBV6-1 to TRBJ2-7; D is unresolved. The sequence derives from a girl aged 2 to 9 with multiple sclerosis. The CDR3 nucleotides read TGTGCCAGCAGTGAAGGCCCCTACTACGAGCAGTACTTC. Residues: CASSEGPYYEQYF.